The text below deals with one TCR beta chain. The sample belongs to a study of blood T cell repertoires in COVID-19. In the study overall: Sources were T cells, B-cell-depleted T cells, or PBMCs; the material itself was cDNA or gDNA.

Enrolled during active infection, Seattle patients were then followed longitudinally. In germline, CDR1 is MGHRA, CDR2 YSYEKL. The CDR3 runs 13 residues. Deletions cut 1 base from V and 4 bases from J, with 5 bases between. Per the study methods: By means of reference gene primer amplification, nucleated cell counts were estimated. Libraries were prepared by immunoSEQ multiplex PCR; TCRdb keeps only in-frame clonotypes and omits some of them. Clone size and V and J calls were adopted from that table, with D and trimming inferred from the DNA. Seen here are hundreds of thousands of clones, over 85% observed once, and the top ten hold 1.5% to 2%.

The sequence was collected from a woman aged 30 to 39 with COVID-19, enrolled during active disease. Sample: peripheral blood. The V gene is TRBV4-1, the J gene TRBJ1-5, with D unresolved. The chain's CDR3 is CASSQGRNQPQHF. CDR3 in DNA: TGCGCCAGCAGCCAAGGTCGGAATCAGCCCCAGCATTTT.